These 5 T cell receptor beta chains originate from one sample sequenced in a study of technical replicates of blood from a few donors. Profiled with immunoSEQ multiplex PCR; TCRdb holds only in-frame clones, not every one. The repertoire holds about 81,000 clones, with about 96% as singletons. Material for sequencing was T cells isolated from PBMCs. These receptors were obtained from a human donor in good health.

This rearrangement joins TRBV2 to TRBJ2-5; a weak D match, TRBD2 (5 bases). Trimming stripped 3 bases from V and 0 bases from J, with 11 bases between. CDR1 and CDR2 from the germline V gene are SNHLY and FYNNEI. The CDR3 extends over 15 amino acids. The CDR3 sequence: CASSEEAAYQETQYF. As DNA, the CDR3 is TGTGCCAGCAGTGAGGAGGCAGCTTACCAAGAGACCCAGTACTTC. Supplemented by reference TRBV2 and TRBJ2-5, the full variable domain reads EPEVTQTPSHQVTQMGQEVILRCVPISNHLYFYWYRQILGQKVEFLVSFYNNEISEKSEIFDDQFSVERPDGSNFTLKIRSTKLEDSAMYFCASSEEAAYQETQYFGPGTRLLVL.

V usage is TRBV11-3 and J usage is TRBJ2-7, with 11 bases aligning to TRBD1. The germline V gene has CDR1 SGHNT and CDR2 YENEEA. This CDR3 has 20 residues. V was clipped by 4 bases and J by 3 bases; unmatched bases: 20. CDR3 bases: TGTGCCAGCAGCTCTCCTTCCCGGGACAGGGGGTATCCACATTACTACGAGCAGTACTTC. Translation gives CASSSPSRDRGYPHYYEQYF.

As concerns this clone: Other nucleotide sequences from this sample produce the same CDR3. J is TRBJ1-1 and V is TRBV9; D remains ambiguous. Trimming stripped 3 bases from V and 0 bases from J, with 6 bases between. This CDR3 spans 13 amino acids. CDR1 and CDR2 from the germline V gene are SGDLS and YYNGEE. The CDR3 bases are TGTGCCAGCAGCGGTGGCCTGAACACTGAAGCTTTCTTT. It codes for CASSGGLNTEAFF.

The gene calls are TRBV6-1 and TRBJ1-1; D gene unclear. Germline CDR1 is MNHNS and CDR2 is SASEGT. The ends were cut back, 4 bases at V and 8 bases at J, with 8 bases in the middle. The CDR3 loop spans 11 amino acids. CDR3 residues: CASSGALEAFF. As DNA, the CDR3 is TGTGCCAGCAGTGGGGCACTCGAAGCTTTCTTT.

V usage is TRBV4-1 and J usage is TRBJ2-7; D ambiguous. The germline V gene encodes CDR1 MGHRA and CDR2 YSYEKL. The CDR3 has 14 amino acids. V was pared by 0 bases and J by 2 bases, with 8 bases between. CDR3 residues: CASSQDPQPYEQYF. The CDR3 nucleotides read TGCGCCAGCAGCCAAGATCCACAGCCCTACGAGCAGTACTTC.